This T cell receptor (beta chain) was identified during a study of blood T cell repertoires in COVID-19. Study details: The cDNA or gDNA used as material had been derived from T cells, B-cell-depleted T cells, or PBMCs.

CDR3 length: 14 amino acids. The V gene lost 5 bases and the J gene lost 1 base, with 11 bases spanning the gap. Germline CDR1 reads SGHVS; CDR2 reads FNYEAQ. Only in-frame clones appear in the TCRdb table, and some are missing; sequencing was by immunoSEQ multiplex PCR. The sample comprises approximately 100,000 clones, approximately 90% of which are singletons, and approximately 15% rests with the top ten. Sample: peripheral blood. This sequence joins TRBV7-6 and TRBJ1-1, with D possibly matching TRBD1 (5 bases). The clonotype was recovered from a man between 45 and 60 years old with acute or convalescent COVID-19. The CDR3 nucleotides are TGTGCCAGCAGCCCGGGGACTGAGAACACTGAAGCTTTCTTT. It is translated as CASSPGTENTEAFF.